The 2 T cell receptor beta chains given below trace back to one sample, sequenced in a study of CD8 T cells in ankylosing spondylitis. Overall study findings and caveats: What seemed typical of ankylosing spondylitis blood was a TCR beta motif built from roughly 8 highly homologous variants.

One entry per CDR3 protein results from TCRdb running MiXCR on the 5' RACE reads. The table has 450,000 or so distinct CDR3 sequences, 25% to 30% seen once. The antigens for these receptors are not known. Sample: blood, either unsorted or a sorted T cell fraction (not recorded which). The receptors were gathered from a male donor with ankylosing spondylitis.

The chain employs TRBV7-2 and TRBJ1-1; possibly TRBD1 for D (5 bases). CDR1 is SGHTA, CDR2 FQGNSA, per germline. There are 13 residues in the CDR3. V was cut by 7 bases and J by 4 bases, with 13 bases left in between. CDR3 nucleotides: TGTGCCAGCACCTGGGGGGTTGTCACTGAAGCTTTCTTT. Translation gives CASTWGVVTEAFF.

The CDR3 loop reads CASSLVRGDYGYTF. In DNA, the CDR3 is TGTGCCAGCAGCTTAGTACGAGGGGACTATGGCTACACCTTC. The rearrangement links TRBV7-2 to TRBJ1-2; D may be TRBD1 (5 bases). Germline CDR1 SGHTA, CDR2 FQGNSA. The V end was cut by 1 base, the J end by 3 bases, with 9 bases between. The CDR3 spans 14 residues.